These 19 T cell receptor beta chains were all obtained from the same sample, sequenced in a study of blood T cell repertoires in COVID-19. Assay: immunoSEQ multiplex PCR; the TCRdb copy retains only in-frame clones and omits some. The table has some 200,000 clones, about 91% seen once. Sequencing input: peripheral blood. Source of these receptors: a man aged 18 to 29 with active or convalescent COVID-19.

The chain employs TRBV3-1 (or the pseudogene TRBV3-2) and TRBJ1-6; D is possibly TRBD1 (5 bases). Trimming removed 4 bases from V and 0 bases from J, with 13 bases in between. This CDR3 is built from 17 residues. Per germline, CDR1 LGHDT and CDR2 YNNKEL (reference sequence). CDR3 loop: CASSPTYRSSYNSPLHF. CDR3 bases: TGTGCCAGCAGCCCCACATACAGGAGCTCCTATAATTCACCCCTCCACTTT.

The chain combines TRBV6-5 with TRBJ2-7; D possibly corresponds to TRBD2 (6 bases). Germline CDR1 is MNHEY and CDR2 is SVGAGI. The CDR3 has 14 amino acids. V lost 6 bases, J lost 0 bases, and 12 bases lay in between. CDR3: CASSRRDPSYEQYF. CDR3 nucleotide sequence: TGTGCCAGCAGCAGGCGGGATCCCTCCTACGAGCAGTACTTC.

V and J are TRBV7-9 and TRBJ2-7, with D unresolved. Germline V CDR1 and CDR2: SEHNR, FQNEAQ (reference sequence). Deletions cut 2 bases from V and 0 bases from J, with 5 bases between. The CDR3 extends over 13 amino acids. Here the CDR3 reads CASSLSVSYEQYF. CDR3 coding DNA: TGTGCCAGCAGCTTATCCGTCTCCTACGAGCAGTACTTC. Together with reference TRBV7-9 and TRBJ2-7, the CDR3 gives the full variable domain: DTGVSQNPRHKITKRGQNVTFRCDPISEHNRLYWYRQTLGQGPEFLTYFQNEAQLEKSRLLSDRFSAERPKGSFSTLEIQRTEQGDSAMYLCASSLSVSYEQYFGPGTRLTVT.

This clone was detected only once. The V call is TRBV4-1, the J call TRBJ2-1, with 9 bases aligning to TRBD1. Germline V gives CDR1 MGHRA, CDR2 YSYEKL. This CDR3 is built from 16 residues. V shed 1 base, J shed 6 bases, and the junction held 7 bases outside the gene matches. This CDR3 is CASSQAQGTGFNEQFF. The CDR3 nucleotides are TGCGCCAGCAGCCAAGCTCAGGGGACAGGGTTCAATGAGCAGTTCTTC.

The chain employs TRBV19 and TRBJ2-1; 13 nucleotides match TRBD2. Germline V lookup: CDR1 LNHDA, CDR2 SQIVND (reference sequence). V trimming: 4 bases; J trimming: 10 bases; junction bases outside the gene matches: 7. The CDR3 is 15 residues long. The DNA of the CDR3 is TGTGCCAGTAGTACCGGGACTAGCGGGACTCGGGAGCAGTTCTTC. The encoded protein is CASSTGTSGTREQFF.

This chain uses TRBV11-2 with TRBJ1-5, with 11 bases that match TRBD1. Germline V gives CDR1 SGHAT, CDR2 FQNNGV. The ends lost 2 bases at V and 1 base at J; junction bases unmatched: 7. The CDR3 is 18 residues long. The DNA for the CDR3 is TGTGCCAGCAGCTTATACGGGACAGGGGGTATAAGCAATCAGCCCCAGCATTTT. Translating it yields CASSLYGTGGISNQPQHF.

The rearrangement uses TRBV28 and TRBJ2-6, with D possibly being TRBD1 (6 bases). The germline CDR1 and CDR2 sequences are MDHEN and SYDVKM. The CDR3 consists of 15 residues. Between the trimmed V and J ends, which lost 6 bases and 7 bases, there was a span of 16 bases. The CDR3 DNA reads TGTGCCAGCAGCCGTCGCAGGGGCAACGCCAACGTCCTGACTTTC. Translating it yields CASSRRRGNANVLTF. The variable domain in full, completed from reference TRBV28 and TRBJ2-6, reads DVKVTQSSRYLVKRTGEKVFLECVQDMDHENMFWYRQDPGLGLRLIYFSYDVKMKEKGDIPEGYSVSREKKERFSLILESASTNQTSMYLCASSRRRGNANVLTFGAGSRLTVL.

The V call is TRBV2, the J call TRBJ2-7, with TRBD2 identical over 7 bases. The CDR3 covers 14 residues. J gave up 0 bases and V 5 bases, and 4 bases lay outside the gene matches. From germline, CDR1 is SNHLY and CDR2 FYNNEI. This chain's CDR3 is CASSKRGVSYEQYF. DNA of the CDR3: TGTGCCAGCAGTAAACGGGGGGTCTCCTACGAGCAGTACTTC. Together with reference TRBV2 and TRBJ2-7, the CDR3 gives the full variable domain: EPEVTQTPSHQVTQMGQEVILRCVPISNHLYFYWYRQILGQKVEFLVSFYNNEISEKSEIFDDQFSVERPDGSNFTLKIRSTKLEDSAMYFCASSKRGVSYEQYFGPGTRLTVT.

This chain links TRBV19 with TRBJ2-1, with 7 bases identical to TRBD2. CDR3 length: 15 residues. Trimming at V came to 3 bases and at J to 7 bases, leaving 9 bases not matched to a gene. Germline V gives CDR1 LNHDA, CDR2 SQIVND (reference sequence). CDR3 sequence reads: CASSIMSGTRNEQFF. The CDR3 DNA reads as TGTGCCAGTAGTATTATGAGCGGGACCCGGAATGAGCAGTTCTTC.

The rearrangement uses TRBV4-2 and TRBJ1-5; the D gene is possibly TRBD1 (6 bases). The ends were cut back, 4 bases at V and 5 bases at J, with 21 bases in the middle. This CDR3 has 17 amino acids. Germline CDR1 reads LGHNA; CDR2 reads YNFKEQ. The CDR3 coding sequence is TGTGCCAGCAGCCCGTCGTCTTTCCAACAGGGCCATCAGCCCCAGCATTTT. Translated: CASSPSSFQQGHQPQHF.

This chain connects TRBV18 to TRBJ2-4; D perhaps matches TRBD1 (5 bases). CDR3 length equals 14 residues. Germline values: CDR1 KGHSH, CDR2 LQKENI. Trimming pared 3 bases from V and 8 bases from J, leaving 14 bases between. CDR3 amino acids: CASSPKQDNHIQYF. CDR3 bases: TGTGCCAGCTCACCGAAACAGGATAATCACATTCAGTACTTC.

Of note for this clone: The junction shows a germline mismatch at one end, possibly a read error. This chain links TRBV19 with TRBJ1-1, with 7 bases fitting TRBD1. The CDR3 totals 14 residues. Germline-derived CDR1 and CDR2 are LNHDA and SQIVND (reference sequence). Here the CDR3 reads CASNPDRTYTEAFF. The CDR3 DNA reads TGTGCCAGTAACCCGGACAGGACATACACGGAAGCTTTCTTT.

The V and J genes are TRBV28 and TRBJ1-2; D is unclear. CDR1 is MDHEN, CDR2 SYDVKM, per germline. The V end was cut by 1 base, the J end by 0 bases, with 9 bases between. This CDR3 contains 15 residues. CDR3 amino acids: CASSLLSETNYGYTF. CDR3 in DNA: TGTGCCAGCAGTTTATTGTCTGAGACTAACTATGGCTACACCTTC.

CDR3 amino acids: CASSLIQQTGELFF. CDR3 sequence (DNA): TGCGCCAGCAGCCTTATACAGCAAACCGGGGAGCTGTTTTTT. The chain employs TRBV5-1 and TRBJ1-3; no definite D call. The end of the DNA fits TRBJ2-2 better, so the J call may be wrong. The CDR3 covers 14 residues. The germline V gene has CDR1 SGHRS and CDR2 YFSETQ.

J is TRBJ1-3 and V is TRBV6-5; possible D gene TRBD1, 6 bases. Trimming took off 10 bases at V and 2 bases at J, with 18 bases between the two ends. This CDR3 comprises 15 residues. Germline V gene data show CDR1 as MNHEY and CDR2 as SVGAGI. The CDR3 is CATRTPGVAGNTIYF. The CDR3 nucleotides are TGTGCCACCCGAACGCCAGGGGTTGCTGGAAACACCATATATTTT.

The rearrangement uses TRBV28 and TRBJ1-2; 10 nucleotides line up with TRBD1. The germline CDR1 and CDR2 sequences are MDHEN and SYDVKM. V lost 6 bases and J lost 8; bases outside the gene matches: 15. The CDR3 length is 16 residues. The CDR3 loop reads CASRLTGTGEMAGYTF. The CDR3 nucleotides are TGTGCCAGCAGACTAACCGGGACAGGGGAGATGGCGGGCTACACCTTC.

This sequence joins TRBV18 and TRBJ2-2; a weak D match, TRBD1 (6 bases). This CDR3 region has 15 residues. Looked up from germline, CDR1 is KGHSH and CDR2 is LQKENI. With 3 bases removed from V and 5 bases from J, the gap between germline ends came to 13 bases. The CDR3 bases are TGTGCCAGCTCACCGGACAGCCCGGGGACCGGGGAGCTGTTTTTT. Protein product: CASSPDSPGTGELFF.

The chain couples TRBV2 to TRBJ1-6; tentative D call: TRBD1 (6 bases). This CDR3 is built from 20 residues. Germline lookup yields CDR1 SNHLY and CDR2 FYNNEI. Trimming stripped 1 base from V and 0 bases from J, with 19 bases between. CDR3 nucleotide sequence: TGTGCCAGCAGTGAAGTTAGTGCGCGAACAGGGAGCTCCTATAATTCACCCCTCCACTTT. It codes for CASSEVSARTGSSYNSPLHF. Filled out from reference TRBV2 and TRBJ1-6, the complete variable domain reads EPEVTQTPSHQVTQMGQEVILRCVPISNHLYFYWYRQILGQKVEFLVSFYNNEISEKSEIFDDQFSVERPDGSNFTLKIRSTKLEDSAMYFCASSEVSARTGSSYNSPLHFGNGTRLTVT.

DNA for the CDR3: TGTGCCAGCAGCTTATCCCCCCTAGCGGGAGATGAGCAGTTCTTC. This gives the protein CASSLSPLAGDEQFF. The chain links TRBV11-2 to TRBJ2-1; 10 bases align to TRBD2. Germline loops: CDR1 SGHAT, CDR2 FQNNGV. There are 15 residues in the CDR3. The V segment lost 2 bases and the J segment 8 bases; nucleotides outside the gene matches: 6.